The next 27 T cell receptor beta chains were all read from a single sample in a study of blood T cell repertoires in COVID-19 (TCRdb year 2020). Libraries were made using the immunoSEQ multiplex PCR assay. Imported from immuneACCESS, the table was reduced by TCRdb to in-frame sequences with V and J called. These copies leave out some clones; in studies compared against another copy, an unresolved V gene accounts for under half, and the cause of the remainder is not known. The sample yields under 200,000 clones; 70% to 80% were counted once. Roughly 8% of the sample is taken by the ten largest. The sample consisted of peripheral blood. Every receptor here comes from a woman aged 60-75 years with COVID-19, enrolled during active disease.

The chain carries TRBV19 and TRBJ2-1; TRBD2 agrees at 10 bases. The CDR3 consists of 15 residues. V lost 6 bases, J lost 6 bases, and 8 bases stayed unmatched. Germline V gives CDR1 LNHDA, CDR2 SQIVND (reference sequence). This chain's CDR3 is CASRTSGYEGNEQFF. The CDR3, as DNA: TGTGCCAGTAGGACTAGCGGGTACGAGGGCAATGAGCAGTTCTTC.

V is TRBV21-1 and J is TRBJ2-7; the DNA was not used to check the table's D call, TRBD2. TRBV21-1 is noted as a pseudogene. The CDR3 runs to 16 residues. CDR3 nucleotide sequence: TGTGCCAGCAGCAAAAGGATAGCGGGGGCCCACACTGAGCAGTACGTC. This codes for CASSKRIAGAHTEQYV.

This chain connects TRBV28 to TRBJ1-4; 9 nucleotides agree with TRBD1. Germline values: CDR1 MDHEN, CDR2 SYDVKM. Unmatched junction bases numbered 4, after V lost 9 bases and J lost 8 bases. The CDR3 consists of 12 residues. CDR3 nucleotide sequence: TGTGCCAGTCGACAGGGGGGAGAAAAACTGTTTTTT. Its protein product is CASRQGGEKLFF.

This clone came up a few times. V is TRBV6-6 and J is TRBJ2-3, with 9 bases fitting TRBD2. In germline, CDR1 is MNHNY, CDR2 SVGAGI (reference sequence). The CDR3 runs 16 residues. V lost 4 bases, J lost 1 base, and 6 bases stayed unmatched. CDR3 residues: CASSFIAGVGTDTQYF. In nucleotides, the CDR3 is TGTGCCAGCAGTTTCATAGCGGGAGTTGGCACAGATACGCAGTATTTT.

The chain uses TRBV3-1 (or the pseudogene TRBV3-2) and TRBJ1-1; tentatively, D is TRBD1 (6 bases). CDR1 LGHDT and CDR2 YNNKEL come from the germline V gene (reference sequence). The CDR3 sequence is 15 residues long. V lost 5 bases and J 6 bases, leaving 19 bases between the germline ends. CDR3 nucleotide sequence: TGTGCCAGCAGCTCCAACCGGGACACCCTCGCTGAAGCTTTCTTT. This gives the protein CASSSNRDTLAEAFF.

The chain is built from TRBV18 and TRBJ1-4; D is perhaps TRBD1 (5 bases). This CDR3 spans 16 amino acids. The V gene lost 2 bases and the J gene lost 7 bases, with 17 bases spanning the gap. CDR1 is KGHSH and CDR2 is LQKENI in the germline V gene. CDR3 coding DNA: TGTGCCAGCTCACCATCCTCGGCGGGGGTAGGTGAAAAACTGTTTTTT. Its translation is CASSPSSAGVGEKLFF.

The chain has TRBV6-5 and TRBJ2-5; 7 bases are a match to TRBD1. The junction had 11 bases not matched to a gene; V was cut back by 6 bases and J by 7 bases. Looked up from germline, CDR1 is MNHEY and CDR2 is SVGAGI. The CDR3 length is 14 residues. CDR3 sequence: CASRIQGGAGTQYF. The CDR3 nucleotides read TGTGCCAGCAGAATTCAAGGGGGCGCGGGGACCCAGTACTTC.

A few counts support this clone. The chain combines TRBV4-1 with TRBJ2-2; 12 nucleotides agree with TRBD2. CDR3 length: 17 residues. The V segment lost 1 base and the J segment 8 bases; nucleotides outside the gene matches: 8. The germline V gene has CDR1 MGHRA and CDR2 YSYEKL. The CDR3 nucleotides read TGCGCCAGCAGCCAAGTGCCTAGCGGGGGGGCTGGAGGGGAGCTGTTTTTT. Translated: CASSQVPSGGAGGELFF.

In its sample, this clone was seen a few times. The CDR3 DNA follows: TGTGCCAGCAGTTTCGCAGGGTTGGCTGAAGCTTTCTTT. It yields the protein CASSFAGLAEAFF. The V and J genes are TRBV12-3 or TRBV12-4 and TRBJ1-1; D possibly corresponds to TRBD1 (5 bases). V was shortened by 3 bases and J by 6 bases, with 11 bases between the two germline ends. The CDR3 runs to 13 residues.

J is TRBJ2-3 and V is TRBV9, with a weak D call TRBD2 (5 bases). The V and J ends lost 0 bases and 0 bases respectively, with 17 bases between them. The CDR3 length is 18 residues. Germline V gene lookup returns CDR1 SGDLS and CDR2 YYNGEE. In DNA, the CDR3 is TGTGCCAGCAGCGTAGAGTCTGGACTGATGCATAGCACAGATACGCAGTATTTT. As protein: CASSVESGLMHSTDTQYF.

The chain joins TRBV5-1 to TRBJ2-5, with D possibly matching TRBD2 (5 bases). Trimming pared 3 bases from V and 5 bases from J, leaving 14 bases between. The CDR3 is 14 residues long. Germline-derived CDR1 and CDR2 are SGHRS and YFSETQ. The CDR3 is CASSSLGEVETQYF. CDR3 DNA sequence: TGCGCCAGCAGCTCCCTCGGGGAAGTTGAGACCCAGTACTTC.

The J gene is TRBJ2-3, the V gene TRBV4-1; 12 bases map to TRBD1. Germline CDR1 and CDR2: MGHRA and YSYEKL. CDR3 length: 20 residues. Germline trimming cut 0 bases from V and 3 bases from J; bases unmatched to any gene: 13. Written as DNA, the CDR3 is TGCGCCAGCAGCCAAGAACCGGGACAGGGGGCTAGCGGGAGTACAGATACGCAGTATTTT. Amino acids: CASSQEPGQGASGSTDTQYF.

J is TRBJ2-4 and V is TRBV28, with D tentatively TRBD1 (6 bases). Germline-derived CDR1 and CDR2 are MDHEN and SYDVKM. Trimming shortened V by 7 bases and J by 6 bases, and 19 bases separated the two germline ends. CDR3 size: 15 residues. The CDR3, as DNA: TGTGCCAGCACCCTTGGGGGCTGGCGACTAAACATTCAGTACTTC. Residues: CASTLGGWRLNIQYF.

This clone was counted a single time. The gene calls are TRBV3-1 (or the pseudogene TRBV3-2) and TRBJ1-6; D remains ambiguous. The V end was cut by 2 bases, the J end by 7 bases, with 9 bases between. Looked up from germline, CDR1 is LGHDT and CDR2 is YNNKEL (reference sequence). This CDR3 contains 14 residues. In nucleotides, the CDR3 is TGTGCCAGCAGCCAAAGACAAGTAAATTCACCCCTCCACTTT. It codes for CASSQRQVNSPLHF.

CDR3 loop: CASSSLRHPYEQYF. Here the CDR3 DNA reads TGTGCCAGCAGCAGCTTGAGACACCCATACGAGCAGTACTTC. The V and J genes are TRBV7-9 and TRBJ2-7; D not certain. Trimming stripped 5 bases from V and 4 bases from J, with 15 bases between. CDR3 size: 14 residues. Germline V gene data show CDR1 as SEHNR and CDR2 as FQNEAQ (reference sequence).

CDR3 sequence: CASSFTGGYGSGNTIYF. CDR3 bases: TGTGCCAGCAGTTTCACAGGGGGCTACGGGTCTGGAAACACCATATATTTT. V and J are TRBV28 and TRBJ1-3, with TRBD1 matching 9 bases. After removal of 3 bases from V and 1 base from J, the junction contained 7 bases not matched to a gene. This CDR3 is 17 amino acids long. Germline CDR1 and CDR2: MDHEN and SYDVKM.

The V gene is TRBV19, the J gene TRBJ2-2, with D tentatively TRBD1 (5 bases). Germline V gene sequence: CDR1 LNHDA, CDR2 SQIVND (reference sequence). With 7 bases removed from V and 1 base from J, the gap between germline ends came to 13 bases. The CDR3 covers 15 residues. Here the CDR3 DNA reads TGTGCCAGTAAATTGGGTCAGGGGAACACCGGGGAGCTGTTTTTT. Translated, it gives CASKLGQGNTGELFF.

This chain connects TRBV29-1 to TRBJ1-1; D might be TRBD1 (6 bases). Trimming removed 2 bases at V and 3 bases at J, with 13 bases between. CDR1 is SQVTM, CDR2 ANQGSEA, per germline. CDR3 length: 14 amino acids. The CDR3 is CSVEKQGSDTEAFF. The CDR3 DNA reads TGCAGCGTTGAAAAACAGGGTTCCGACACTGAAGCTTTCTTT.

This chain uses TRBV7-8 with TRBJ1-1; 7 bases agree with TRBD1. From germline, CDR1 is SGHVS and CDR2 FQNEAQ. Trimming removed 0 bases from V and 1 base from J; junction bases left unmatched: 8. The CDR3 runs 17 residues. The CDR3 sequence: CASSLAITGATNTEAFF. CDR3 sequence (DNA): TGTGCCAGCAGCTTAGCTATCACAGGGGCGACGAACACTGAAGCTTTCTTT. Using reference TRBV7-8 and TRBJ1-1 for the parts outside the CDR3, the full variable domain is GAGVSQSPRYKVAKRGQDVALRCDPISGHVSLFWYQQALGQGPEFLTYFQNEAQLDKSGLPSDRFFAERPEGSVSTLKIQRTQQEDSAVYLCASSLAITGATNTEAFFGQGTRLTVV.

The chain recombines TRBV7-9 with TRBJ1-5, with TRBD1 matching 7 bases. The CDR3 consists of 15 residues. Germline assignment: CDR1 SEHNR and CDR2 FQNEAQ (reference sequence). V shed 1 base and J 0 bases; nucleotides not matched to a gene: 0. The CDR3 sequence: CASSLGDSSNQPQHF. The CDR3 DNA follows: TGTGCCAGCAGCTTAGGGGACAGTAGCAATCAGCCCCAGCATTTT.

By share of the sample, this clone is medium-sized. The chain combines TRBV9 with TRBJ1-2; unclear D gene. CDR1 and CDR2 from the germline V gene are SGDLS and YYNGEE. There are 16 residues in the CDR3. V shed 4 bases and J shed 1 base, with 17 bases lying between them. DNA for the CDR3: TGTGCCAGCAGCCCGGCGCACGGGGTTATTAACTATGGCTACACCTTC. As protein: CASSPAHGVINYGYTF.

The table lists this clone with a few counts. The CDR3 coding sequence is TGTGCCAGCAGCAGGGGCACGAGTTCTCAGCCCCAGCATTTT. Protein sequence: CASSRGTSSQPQHF. The V gene is TRBV25-1, the J gene TRBJ1-5; tentative D call: TRBD1 (6 bases). The CDR3 covers 14 residues. From germline, CDR1 is MGHDK and CDR2 SYGVNS. V was pared by 6 bases and J by 6 bases, with 15 bases between.

This clone was seen only once. The rearrangement uses TRBV5-4 and TRBJ2-1; maybe TRBD2 (6 bases). The ends were cut back, 2 bases at V and 6 bases at J, with 21 bases in the middle. The V gene's germline CDR1 is SGHNT and CDR2 YYREEE (reference sequence). The CDR3 runs 17 residues. CDR3 sequence (DNA): TGTGCCAGCAGCTTAGATAGCGGAACGTTCCCCGGCAATGAGCAGTTCTTC. This encodes CASSLDSGTFPGNEQFF.

This clone was seen only once. The genes are TRBV7-9 and TRBJ2-7, with D perhaps matching TRBD1 (6 bases). This CDR3 has 15 amino acids. The V end lost 5 bases, the J end lost 0 bases, and 14 bases lay between the germline ends. Germline lookup yields CDR1 SEHNR and CDR2 FQNEAQ (reference sequence). The CDR3 reads CASSPLGGVSYEQYF. Here the CDR3 DNA reads TGTGCCAGCAGCCCCCTAGGGGGAGTCTCCTACGAGCAGTACTTC. The full variable domain, with the rest looked up from reference TRBV7-9 and TRBJ2-7, is DTGVSQNPRHKITKRGQNVTFRCDPISEHNRLYWYRQTLGQGPEFLTYFQNEAQLEKSRLLSDRFSAERPKGSFSTLEIQRTEQGDSAMYLCASSPLGGVSYEQYFGPGTRLTVT.

This clone was detected only once. The V call is TRBV5-5, the J call TRBJ1-1; TRBD1 matches 8 bases. The J segment lost 6 bases and the V segment lost 1 base, leaving 5 bases of the junction unmatched. Germline CDR1 reads SGHKS; CDR2 reads YYEKEE (reference sequence). The CDR3 has 14 amino acids. The CDR3 DNA is TGTGCCAGCAGCTTGATGGCAGGGGGCCCTGAAGCTTTCTTT. It encodes CASSLMAGGPEAFF.

The chain employs TRBV4-2 and TRBJ2-7; weak D call: TRBD1 (5 bases). Germline lookup yields CDR1 LGHNA and CDR2 YNFKEQ. The CDR3 sequence is 14 residues long. The V gene lost 0 bases and the J gene lost 6 bases, with 12 bases spanning the gap. The CDR3 DNA is TGTGCCAGCAGCCAAGACCCCAGGGCCGGCGAGCAGTACTTC. Protein: CASSQDPRAGEQYF.

As DNA, the CDR3 is TGTGCCAGCAGTCTGAATGACGAGGGTGACACTGAAGCTTTCTTT. It is translated as CASSLNDEGDTEAFF. This chain links TRBV25-1 with TRBJ1-1, with D unresolved. Per germline, CDR1 MGHDK and CDR2 SYGVNS. V lost 5 bases to trimming and J lost 3 bases, with 16 bases between them. CDR3 size: 15 residues.